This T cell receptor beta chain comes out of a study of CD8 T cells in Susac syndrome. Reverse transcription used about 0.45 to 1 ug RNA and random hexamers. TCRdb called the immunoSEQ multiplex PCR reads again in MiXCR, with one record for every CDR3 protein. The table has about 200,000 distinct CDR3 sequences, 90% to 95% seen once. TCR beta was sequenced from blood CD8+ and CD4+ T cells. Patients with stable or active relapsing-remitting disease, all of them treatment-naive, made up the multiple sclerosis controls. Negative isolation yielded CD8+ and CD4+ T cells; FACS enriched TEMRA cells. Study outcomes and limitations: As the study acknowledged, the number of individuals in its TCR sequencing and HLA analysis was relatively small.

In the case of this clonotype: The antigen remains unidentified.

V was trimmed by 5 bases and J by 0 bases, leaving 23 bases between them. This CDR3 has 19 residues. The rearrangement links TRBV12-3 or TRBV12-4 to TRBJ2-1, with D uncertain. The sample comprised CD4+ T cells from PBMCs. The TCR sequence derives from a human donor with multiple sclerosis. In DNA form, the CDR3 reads TGTGCCAGCAGTGTCCGTCGTGGGCGTTCGCAGAGCTCCTACAATGAGCAGTTCTTC. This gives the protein CASSVRRGRSQSSYNEQFF.